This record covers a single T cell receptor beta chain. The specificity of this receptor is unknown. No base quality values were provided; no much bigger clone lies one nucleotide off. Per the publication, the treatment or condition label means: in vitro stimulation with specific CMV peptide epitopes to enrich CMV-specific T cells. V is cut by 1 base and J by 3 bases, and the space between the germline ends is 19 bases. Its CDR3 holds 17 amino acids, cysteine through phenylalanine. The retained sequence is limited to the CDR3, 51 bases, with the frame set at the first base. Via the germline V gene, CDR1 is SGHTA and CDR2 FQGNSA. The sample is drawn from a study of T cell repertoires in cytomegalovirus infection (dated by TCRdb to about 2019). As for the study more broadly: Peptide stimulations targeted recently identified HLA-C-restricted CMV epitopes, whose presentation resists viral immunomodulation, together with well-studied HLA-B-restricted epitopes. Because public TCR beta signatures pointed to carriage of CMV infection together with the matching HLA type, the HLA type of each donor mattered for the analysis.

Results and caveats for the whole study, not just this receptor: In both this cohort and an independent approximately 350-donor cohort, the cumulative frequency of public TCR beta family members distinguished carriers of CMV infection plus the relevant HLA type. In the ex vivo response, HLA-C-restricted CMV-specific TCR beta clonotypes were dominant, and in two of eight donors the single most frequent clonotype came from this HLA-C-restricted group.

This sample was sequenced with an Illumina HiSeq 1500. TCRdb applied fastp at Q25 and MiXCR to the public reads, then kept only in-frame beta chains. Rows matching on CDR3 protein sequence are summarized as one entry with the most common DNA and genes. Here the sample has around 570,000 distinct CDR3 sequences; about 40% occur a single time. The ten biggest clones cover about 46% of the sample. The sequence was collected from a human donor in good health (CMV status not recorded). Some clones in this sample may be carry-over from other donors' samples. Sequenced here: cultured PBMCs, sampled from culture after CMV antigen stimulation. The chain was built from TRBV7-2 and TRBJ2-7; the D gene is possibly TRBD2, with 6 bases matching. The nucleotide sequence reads TGTGCCAGCAGCTTAGGGCCCCAAGGGGCGGGGAACTACGAGCAGTACTTC. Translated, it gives CASSLGPQGAGNYEQYF.